One and the same sample provided the 12 T cell receptor beta chains below, sequenced in a study of shared clonotypes between healthy human individuals. Positive CCR7 selection of CD45RO-negative cells yielded the naive CD8 cells, and terminally differentiated effector memory CD45RA+ cells were excluded. Produced via immunoSEQ multiplex PCR; TCRdb's table is partial and in-frame only. The table records some 630,000 clones, around 96% of them present only once. The specimen sequenced was naive CD8+ T cells sorted from blood. These receptors were taken from a woman aged 25 to 39 in good health.

The rearrangement links TRBV6-5 to TRBJ2-7; a possible D gene is TRBD1 (5 bases). CDR3 length: 14 amino acids. The V and J ends lost 6 bases and 6 bases respectively, with 18 bases between them. CDR1 is MNHEY, CDR2 SVGAGI, per germline. The CDR3 reads CASSLQGLVREQYF. The CDR3 nucleotides are TGTGCCAGCAGCTTGCAGGGTTTGGTCCGCGAGCAGTACTTC.

The chain combines TRBV19 with TRBJ2-7; the match to TRBD1 covers 8 bases. Germline loops: CDR1 LNHDA, CDR2 SQIVND (reference sequence). This CDR3 spans 15 amino acids. V lost 2 bases and J lost 2; bases outside the gene matches: 5. CDR3: CASSISGGEAYEQYF. The CDR3 region has the DNA TGTGCCAGTAGTATATCAGGGGGCGAGGCCTACGAGCAGTACTTC.

The chain joins TRBV14 to TRBJ2-7; D gene uncertain. The CDR3 contains 13 residues. In germline, CDR1 is SGHDN, CDR2 FVKESK. The V and J ends lost 1 base and 3 bases respectively, with 7 bases between them. Here the CDR3 DNA reads TGTGCCAGCAGCCAAGCCGCTAGCTACGAGCAGTACTTC. Its translation is CASSQAASYEQYF. The full variable domain, in which reference TRBV14 and TRBJ2-7 provide the parts outside the CDR3, is EAGVTQFPSHSVIEKGQTVTLRCDPISGHDNLYWYRRVMGKEIKFLLHFVKESKQDESGMPNNRFLAERTGGTYSTLKVQPAELEDSGVYFCASSQAASYEQYFGPGTRLTVT.

The rearrangement joins TRBV29-1 to TRBJ2-5; tentatively, D is TRBD1 or TRBD2 (5 bases each). V lost 6 bases to trimming and J lost 2 bases, with 19 bases between them. This CDR3 contains 15 residues. The germline CDR1 and CDR2 sequences are SQVTM and ANQGSEA. The CDR3: CSVGDENWSQETQYF. CDR3 bases: TGCAGCGTAGGGGACGAGAACTGGAGTCAAGAGACCCAGTACTTC.

This rearrangement joins TRBV27 to TRBJ1-4; D might be TRBD1 (6 bases). The CDR3 covers 16 residues. CDR1 is MNHEY, CDR2 SMNVEV, per germline (reference sequence). Deletions cut 0 bases from V and 8 bases from J, with 16 bases between. CDR3 protein: CASSLSKQGLREKLFF. CDR3 sequence (DNA): TGTGCCAGCAGTTTATCCAAACAGGGTCTTCGGGAAAAACTGTTTTTT. Looking up the rest from reference TRBV27 and TRBJ1-4 gives the full variable domain: EAQVTQNPRYLITVTGKKLTVTCSQNMNHEYMSWYRQDPGLGLRQIYYSMNVEVTDKGDVPEGYKVSRKEKRNFPLILESPSPNQTSLYFCASSLSKQGLREKLFFGSGTQLSVL.

The chain uses TRBV9 and TRBJ2-3; D is uncertain. CDR3 length equals 14 residues. CDR1 and CDR2 (germline): SGDLS, YYNGEE. Trimming removed 3 bases at V and 7 bases at J, with 15 bases between. The CDR3 coding sequence is TGTGCCAGCAGCGCTGACGGTTCACATAATACGCAGTATTTT. This gives the protein CASSADGSHNTQYF.

V usage is TRBV19 and J usage is TRBJ1-1, with no clear D. Germline assignment: CDR1 LNHDA and CDR2 SQIVND (reference sequence). The CDR3 sequence is 12 residues long. V was shortened by 10 bases and J by 1 base, with 10 bases between the two germline ends. The CDR3 region has the DNA TGTGCCACCGAGACACCGAACACTGAAGCTTTCTTT. Its protein is CATETPNTEAFF.

This chain links TRBV11-2 with TRBJ1-1, with unresolved D. The V and J ends lost 3 bases and 5 bases respectively, with 7 bases between them. Germline assignment: CDR1 SGHAT and CDR2 FQNNGV. The CDR3 sequence is 12 residues long. The CDR3 DNA sequence: TGTGCCAGCAGCTTCCGGGGAACTGAAGCTTTCTTT. As protein: CASSFRGTEAFF.

The J gene is TRBJ1-6, the V gene TRBV27; TRBD1 aligns across 12 bases. The trim removed 3 bases at V and 10 bases at J, leaving 4 bases unmatched. The CDR3 covers 15 residues. Germline assignment: CDR1 MNHEY and CDR2 SMNVEV (reference sequence). Written as DNA, the CDR3 is TGTGCCAGCAGTTTTGGGACAGGGGGCCGATCACCCCTCCACTTT. Encoded protein: CASSFGTGGRSPLHF.

The chain links TRBV4-1 to TRBJ2-4; D is unclear. Germline V lookup: CDR1 MGHRA, CDR2 YSYEKL. The CDR3 extends over 13 amino acids. V lost 3 bases to trimming and J lost 7 bases, with 10 bases between them. This chain's CDR3 is CASSQHLGNIQYF. CDR3 DNA: TGCGCCAGCAGCCAGCACCTCGGTAACATTCAGTACTTC.

The chain links TRBV27 to TRBJ2-7; 7 bases fit TRBD1. The germline gives CDR1 MNHEY, CDR2 SMNVEV (reference sequence). V shed 8 bases and J 6 bases; nucleotides not matched to a gene: 10. The length of the CDR3 is 13 residues. The CDR3 loop is CASGPGRGIEQYF. The CDR3 DNA follows: TGTGCCAGCGGCCCGGGCAGGGGGATCGAGCAGTACTTC.

The rearrangement links TRBV6-6 to TRBJ1-1; the match to TRBD1 covers 7 bases. Trimming cost V 6 bases and J 6 bases; bases outside gene matches: 4. The length of the CDR3 is 12 residues. The germline V gene has CDR1 MNHNY and CDR2 SVGAGI (reference sequence). CDR3 protein: CASSQGGSEAFF. The CDR3 DNA sequence: TGTGCCAGCAGCCAGGGGGGCTCTGAAGCTTTCTTT.